Below, one T cell receptor beta chain is given with its context. The target antigen is unknown. This CDR3 has 12 residues. Germline V lookup: CDR1 DFQATT, CDR2 SNEGSKA (reference sequence). The V and J ends lost 6 bases and 5 bases respectively, with 14 bases between them. Each CDR3 protein gets one entry after TCRdb re-called the RT-PCR reads with MiXCR. The sample yields about 480,000 distinct CDR3 sequences, approximately 11% seen once. The data stem from a study of response to subunit inactivated influenza vaccine. Study observations and caveats: Few new T cells, the authors suggested, are recruited by each seasonal influenza vaccination.

The gene calls are TRBV20-1 and TRBJ2-7; perhaps D is TRBD1 or TRBD2 (5 bases each). This receptor was identified in a man between 45 and 60 years old who received an inactivated influenza vaccine. Material: PBMCs from blood, obtained around seven weeks after vaccination. In DNA, the CDR3 is TGCAGTGCACGGAGGTTAGGGGACGAGCAGTACTTC. Translation: CSARRLGDEQYF.